This T cell receptor beta chain was observed in a study of T cell responses to AZD1222 COVID-19 vaccine. V lost 4 bases, J lost 0 bases, and 4 bases stayed unmatched. This CDR3 contains 16 residues. The germline V gene encodes CDR1 KGHDR and CDR2 SFDVKD. The repertoire was sequenced with immunoSEQ multiplex PCR; TCRdb's copy has only in-frame clones and lacks some. Here the sample spans about 120,000 clones, just over 90% being singletons. Study outcomes and limitations: Repertoires in all cases were sampled only once the peak T cell response had passed. The donors showed a predominance of white British ancestry and of females, with possible underestimation of clonal diversity. Regions 160-218 and 743-854 dominated among vaccine-associated CD4 TCRs spanning spike. Receipt of two AZD1222 doses was followed by a rise in Spike-specific TCR breadth and depth.

There are many counts of this clone. Its antigen is undetermined. The sequenced sample was peripheral blood, obtained on day 0 of AZD1222 vaccination. This TCR was recovered from an adult in good health. This chain connects TRBV24-1 to TRBJ2-2, with TRBD1 identical over 7 bases. CDR3 sequence (DNA): TGTGCCACCAGTGAGTGGGACAGTACGAACACCGGGGAGCTGTTTTTT. Translating it yields CATSEWDSTNTGELFF.